One T cell receptor (beta chain) is described in this entry. Repertoires were generated with immunoSEQ multiplex PCR, while TCRdb's copy carries only in-frame clones and drops some. The sample contains more than 90,000 clones, about 86% of which appear only once. These data are taken from a study of radiotherapy plus CTLA-4 blockade in lung cancer. The sample was peripheral blood, taken from a patient treated with radiotherapy plus ipilimumab. This receptor was taken from a human donor with non-small cell lung cancer that progressed on radiotherapy plus ipilimumab.

The CDR3, as DNA: TGCGCCAGCAGCTTAAAGACTAGCGGGAGGGATGAGCAGTTCTTC. This translates into CASSLKTSGRDEQFF. The rearrangement uses TRBV5-1 and TRBJ2-1; 14 bases line up with TRBD2. The CDR3 is made up of 15 amino acids. Germline CDR1 reads SGHRS; CDR2 reads YFSETQ. V was pared by 2 bases and J by 8 bases, with 3 bases of the junction left unmatched.